The next 9 T cell receptor beta chains were all read from a single sample in a study of cytomegalovirus exposure and HLA in healthy donors. The protocol was immunoSEQ multiplex PCR, while the TCRdb copy is restricted to in-frame clones and leaves out a portion. Among 200,000 to 300,000 clones, about nine tenths were seen once, and the ten largest hold approximately 3%. Sequenced sample: PBMCs. The receptors were gathered from a woman in her thirties in good health and CMV-seronegative.

This chain links TRBV7-2 with TRBJ1-2, with D possibly TRBD1 on 6 matching bases. Trimming pared 2 bases from V and 3 bases from J, leaving 19 bases between. The CDR3 consists of 17 residues. Germline CDR1 is SGHTA and CDR2 is FQGNSA. CDR3 DNA sequence: TGTGCCAGCAGCTTAAGCCCCTTTCTGGGGGCCGACTATGGCTACACCTTC. Protein: CASSLSPFLGADYGYTF. The full variable domain, in which reference TRBV7-2 and TRBJ1-2 provide the parts outside the CDR3, is GAGVSQSPSNKVTEKGKDVELRCDPISGHTALYWYRQSLGQGLEFLIYFQGNSAPDKSGLPSDRFSAERTGGSVSTLTIQRTQQEDSAVYLCASSLSPFLGADYGYTFGSGTRLTVV.

The chain is built from TRBV18 and TRBJ2-1, with D maybe TRBD2 (6 bases). Germline V gene lookup returns CDR1 KGHSH and CDR2 LQKENI. V was clipped by 3 bases and J by 5 bases, with 11 bases between them. CDR3 size: 14 residues. CDR3 in amino acids: CASSPSVADNEQFF. The CDR3 DNA reads TGTGCCAGCTCACCTAGCGTAGCGGACAATGAGCAGTTCTTC.

V gene TRBV7-9 combines with J gene TRBJ2-1; TRBD1 might be the D (6 bases). V gave up 6 bases and J gave up 0 bases, with 21 bases separating them. Germline V gene sequence: CDR1 SEHNR, CDR2 FQNEAQ (reference sequence). The CDR3 is made up of 18 amino acids. This chain's CDR3 is CASSRDTGLRSSYNEQFF. DNA for the CDR3: TGTGCCAGCAGTCGTGATACAGGGCTACGAAGCTCCTACAATGAGCAGTTCTTC. Full variable domain (missing parts from reference TRBV7-9 and TRBJ2-1): DTGVSQNPRHKITKRGQNVTFRCDPISEHNRLYWYRQTLGQGPEFLTYFQNEAQLEKSRLLSDRFSAERPKGSFSTLEIQRTEQGDSAMYLCASSRDTGLRSSYNEQFFGPGTRLTVL.

V is TRBV19 and J is TRBJ2-3, with TRBD1 as a possible D gene (5 bases). V was shortened by 10 bases and J by 0 bases, with 14 bases between the two germline ends. Germline-derived CDR1 and CDR2 are LNHDA and SQIVND (reference sequence). The CDR3 is 14 residues long. The CDR3, as DNA: TGTGCCACTAAGGGGTTTATCAGCACAGATACGCAGTATTTT. Protein product: CATKGFISTDTQYF.

The chain is built from TRBV29-1 and TRBJ1-4; D is perhaps TRBD1 (6 bases). Germline CDR1 is SQVTM and CDR2 is ANQGSEA. Trimming stripped 8 bases from V and 8 bases from J, with 18 bases between. This CDR3 is 13 amino acids long. The CDR3 DNA is TGCAGCTTGGCTACAGGGTCGATAGAAAAACTGTTTTTT. It translates to CSLATGSIEKLFF.

The chain couples TRBV6-5 to TRBJ1-2; 7 nucleotides match TRBD1. The CDR3 is 15 residues long. The ends lost 6 bases at V and 7 bases at J; junction bases unmatched: 14. CDR1 MNHEY and CDR2 SVGAGI come from the germline V gene. CDR3 amino acids: CASRKKDRVQRGYTF. The CDR3 nucleotides read TGTGCCAGCAGGAAAAAAGACAGGGTACAGCGTGGCTACACCTTC.

The rearrangement uses TRBV27 and TRBJ2-7; D possibly corresponds to TRBD1 (5 bases). Trimming stripped 5 bases from V and 0 bases from J, with 23 bases between. The germline gives CDR1 MNHEY, CDR2 SMNVEV (reference sequence). The CDR3 length is 18 residues. CDR3 loop: CASSKTLNKGLYSYEQYF. The CDR3 bases are TGTGCCAGCAGTAAGACATTGAACAAGGGGCTTTACTCCTACGAGCAGTACTTC.

The genes are TRBV11-3 and TRBJ2-1; 7 positions agree with TRBD2. CDR3 length equals 16 residues. Germline assignment: CDR1 SGHNT and CDR2 YENEEA. Trimming took 0 bases from V and 6 from J; bases not matched to a gene: 8. The CDR3 loop is CASSLESGIWGNEQFF. The CDR3 coding sequence is TGTGCCAGCAGCTTAGAAAGCGGGATTTGGGGCAATGAGCAGTTCTTC.

The V call is TRBV5-1, the J call TRBJ2-2, with a possible D match to TRBD1 (6 bases). CDR1 is SGHRS, CDR2 YFSETQ, per germline. The CDR3 consists of 16 residues. Trimming shortened V by 0 bases and J by 1 base, and 10 bases separated the two germline ends. This chain's CDR3 is CASSLGQAGNTGELFF. For the CDR3, the DNA is TGCGCCAGCAGCTTGGGACAGGCGGGGAACACCGGGGAGCTGTTTTTT. The whole variable domain, remainder taken from reference TRBV5-1 and TRBJ2-2, is KAGVTQTPRYLIKTRGQQVTLSCSPISGHRSVSWYQQTPGQGLQFLFEYFSETQRNKGNFPGRFSGRQFSNSRSEMNVSTLELGDSALYLCASSLGQAGNTGELFFGEGSRLTVL.